The clone carrying this TCR beta chain has a handful of counts. The data originate from a study of sequential checkpoint blockade in melanoma. As for the study in general: Arm A got nivolumab then ipilimumab; arm B the reverse, 1:1. Both treatment sequences were followed by maintenance nivolumab.

CDR3 length: 15 amino acids. V was pared by 4 bases and J by 8 bases, with 17 bases between. Germline CDR1 is LGHNA and CDR2 is YNFKEQ. The protocol was immunoSEQ multiplex PCR, while the TCRdb copy is restricted to in-frame clones and leaves out a portion. Here the sample spans around 5,200 clones, about 79% being singletons. Sample treatment: randomized to nivolumab then ipilimumab (arm A) or the reverse (arm B). None of the patients previously received DNA-damaging chemotherapy. The chain is built from TRBV4-2 and TRBJ1-4; D unclear. This receptor was identified in a human patient with melanoma. Some clones in this sample may be carry-over from other donors' samples. The sample consisted of CD8+ T cells sorted from blood (inferred from file names), taken from a patient given nivolumab and ipilimumab in sequence. The CDR3: CASSPNDSRREKLFF. The DNA of the CDR3 is TGTGCCAGCAGCCCCAATGACTCACGACGAGAAAAACTGTTTTTT.